Following are 13 T cell receptor beta chains from one sample sequenced in a study of blood T cell repertoires in COVID-19. Profiling relied on immunoSEQ multiplex PCR, and the TCRdb table lists in-frame clones only, not all of them. The repertoire consists of approximately 150,000 clones, with 80% to 90% occurring once and the leading ten covering approximately 10%. Sample: peripheral blood. These receptors were taken from a human donor in a cohort sampled during active COVID-19.

The rearrangement links TRBV6-2 or TRBV6-3 to TRBJ1-2; 8 nucleotides align to TRBD1. This CDR3 is 15 amino acids long. CDR1 is MNHEY, CDR2 SVGEGT, per germline. Trimming cost V 5 bases and J 4 bases; bases outside gene matches: 9. In nucleotides, the CDR3 is TGTGCCAGCAGTCTTCTGGACAGGGATATCTATGGCTACACCTTC. It is translated as CASSLLDRDIYGYTF.

V is TRBV9 and J is TRBJ2-2, with D tentatively TRBD1 (6 bases). Germline CDR1 and CDR2: SGDLS and YYNGEE. V was trimmed by 3 bases and J by 0 bases, leaving 21 bases between them. There are 19 residues in the CDR3. CDR3 nucleotide sequence: TGTGCCAGCAGCGCTATTCCAGGGGTCGGGACCCCGAACACCGGGGAGCTGTTTTTT. This translates into CASSAIPGVGTPNTGELFF.

The rearrangement joins TRBV7-2 to TRBJ1-5; D remains unclear. CDR3 length equals 15 residues. The germline CDR1 and CDR2 sequences are SGHTA and FQGNSA. Trimming removed 2 bases from V and 0 bases from J, with 8 bases in between. As DNA, the CDR3 is TGTGCCAGCAGCTTATCCGGGAATAGCAATCAGCCCCAGCATTTT. This gives the protein CASSLSGNSNQPQHF. Looking up the rest from reference TRBV7-2 and TRBJ1-5 gives the full variable domain: GAGVSQSPSNKVTEKGKDVELRCDPISGHTALYWYRQSLGQGLEFLIYFQGNSAPDKSGLPSDRFSAERTGGSVSTLTIQRTQQEDSAVYLCASSLSGNSNQPQHFGDGTRLSIL.

The genes are TRBV28 and TRBJ2-7, with 8 bases that match TRBD1. The V segment lost 5 bases and the J segment 2 bases; nucleotides outside the gene matches: 5. The CDR3 spans 14 residues. Germline CDR1 MDHEN, CDR2 SYDVKM. CDR3 nucleotides: TGTGCCAGCAGTATCCGGGACAGGCCCTACGAGCAGTACTTC. Translated: CASSIRDRPYEQYF.

V and J are TRBV25-1 and TRBJ2-1; a weak D match, TRBD1 (6 bases). The CDR3 spans 13 residues. Germline-derived CDR1 and CDR2 are MGHDK and SYGVNS. The V and J ends lost 1 base and 15 bases respectively, with 16 bases between them. Here the CDR3 DNA reads TGTGCCAGCAGTGAATTGGGTCTAGGGGGAAGGTTCTTC. It encodes CASSELGLGGRFF.

The chain has TRBV6-1 and TRBJ2-5; the D is unclear. V was pared by 3 bases and J by 7 bases, with 15 bases between. The CDR3 is made up of 14 amino acids. Germline V gives CDR1 MNHNS, CDR2 SASEGT. CDR3 DNA sequence: TGTGCCAGCAGTGATGATTTCAGGTTGGCGACCCAGTACTTC. It translates to CASSDDFRLATQYF.

The V call is TRBV10-3, the J call TRBJ1-2; perhaps TRBD1 as D (5 bases). Germline V gene lookup returns CDR1 ENHRY and CDR2 SYGVKD. Trimming shortened V by 2 bases and J by 4 bases, and 11 bases separated the two germline ends. The CDR3 length is 14 residues. CDR3 in amino acids: CAISEDRESYGYTF. In DNA form, the CDR3 reads TGTGCCATCAGTGAGGACAGAGAAAGCTATGGCTACACCTTC.

The chain is built from TRBV7-9 and TRBJ2-7; 9 bases fit TRBD1. The V segment lost 4 bases and the J segment 3 bases; nucleotides outside the gene matches: 7. The CDR3 is made up of 15 amino acids. Germline assignment: CDR1 SEHNR and CDR2 FQNEAQ (reference sequence). CDR3 DNA sequence: TGTGCCAGCAGCTCACCCGGGACAGGGAGCTACGAGCAGTACTTC. Protein sequence: CASSSPGTGSYEQYF.

The chain uses TRBV4-3 and TRBJ2-7; 7 bases align to TRBD2. The CDR3 is 14 residues long. The junction had 6 bases not matched to a gene; V was cut back by 5 bases and J by 2 bases. Per germline, CDR1 LGHNA and CDR2 YSLEER. The CDR3 nucleotides read TGCGCCAGCAGCAGCGGACTAGGCCCCTACGAGCAGTACTTC. Protein product: CASSSGLGPYEQYF.

This clone was counted once. The rearrangement links TRBV6-6 to TRBJ2-3; D is undetermined. Trimming removed 0 bases at V and 0 bases at J, with 7 bases between. Germline loops: CDR1 MNHNY, CDR2 SVGAGI (reference sequence). There are 15 residues in the CDR3. The CDR3 region has the DNA TGTGCCAGCAGTTACTCCTGGGCCAGCACAGATACGCAGTATTTT. Translating it yields CASSYSWASTDTQYF.

V usage is TRBV19 and J usage is TRBJ2-4; TRBD1 matches at 8 bases. Trimming at V came to 8 bases and at J to 1 base, leaving 13 bases not matched to a gene. The germline CDR1 and CDR2 sequences are LNHDA and SQIVND (reference sequence). The CDR3 is 17 residues long. CDR3 nucleotide sequence: TGTGCCAGTGCGTCCGGCAGGACAGGGCAGGCCAAAAACATTCAGTACTTC. This encodes CASASGRTGQAKNIQYF.

This rearrangement joins TRBV27 to TRBJ1-6; TRBD1 is a possible D gene (5 bases). CDR1 is MNHEY, CDR2 SMNVEV, per germline (reference sequence). V was shortened by 6 bases and J by 10 bases, with 19 bases between the two germline ends. CDR3 length equals 15 residues. The CDR3 here is CASRGGAEGWSPLHF. Here the CDR3 DNA reads TGTGCCAGCAGGGGAGGGGCTGAGGGGTGGTCACCCCTCCACTTT.

The rearrangement joins TRBV4-1 to TRBJ2-4; 8 nucleotides match TRBD2. The CDR3 length is 14 residues. Germline V gene lookup returns CDR1 MGHRA and CDR2 YSYEKL. Trimming removed 5 bases from V and 6 bases from J; junction bases left unmatched: 6. CDR3 residues: CASSSGLELNIQYF. The DNA for the CDR3 is TGCGCCAGCAGCTCGGGACTAGAATTAAACATTCAGTACTTC.